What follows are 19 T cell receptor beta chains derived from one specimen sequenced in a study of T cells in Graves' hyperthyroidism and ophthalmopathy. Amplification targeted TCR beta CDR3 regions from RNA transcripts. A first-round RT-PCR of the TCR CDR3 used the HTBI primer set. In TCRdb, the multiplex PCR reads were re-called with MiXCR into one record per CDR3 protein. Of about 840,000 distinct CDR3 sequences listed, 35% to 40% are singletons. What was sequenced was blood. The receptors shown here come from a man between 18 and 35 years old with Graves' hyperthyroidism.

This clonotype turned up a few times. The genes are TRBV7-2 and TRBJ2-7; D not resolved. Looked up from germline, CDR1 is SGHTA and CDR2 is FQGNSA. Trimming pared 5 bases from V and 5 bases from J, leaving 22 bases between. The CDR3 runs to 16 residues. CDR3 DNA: TGTGCCAGCAGCACCCGCGGAGACTTCGGACGGGACGAGCAGTACTTC. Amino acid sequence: CASSTRGDFGRDEQYF.

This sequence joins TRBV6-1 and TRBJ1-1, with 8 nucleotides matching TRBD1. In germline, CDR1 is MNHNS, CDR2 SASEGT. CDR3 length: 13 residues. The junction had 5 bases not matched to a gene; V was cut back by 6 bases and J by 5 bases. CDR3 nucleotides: TGTGCCAGCAGAGGACAGGGTTGGACTGAAGCTTTCTTT. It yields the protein CASRGQGWTEAFF.

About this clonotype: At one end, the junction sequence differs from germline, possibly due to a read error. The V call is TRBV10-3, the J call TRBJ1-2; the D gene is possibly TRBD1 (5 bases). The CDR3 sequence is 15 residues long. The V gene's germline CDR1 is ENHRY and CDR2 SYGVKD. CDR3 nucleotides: TGTGCCAGCAGTTTATCCGGGACGGGGGACTATGGCTACACCTTC. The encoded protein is CASSLSGTGDYGYTF.

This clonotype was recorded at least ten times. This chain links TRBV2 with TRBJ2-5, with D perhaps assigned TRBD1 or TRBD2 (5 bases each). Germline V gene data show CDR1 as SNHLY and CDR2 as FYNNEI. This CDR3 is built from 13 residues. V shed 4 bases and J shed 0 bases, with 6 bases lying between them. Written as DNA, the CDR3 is TGTGCCAGCAGTGGGGACCACCAAGAGACCCAGTACTTC. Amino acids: CASSGDHQETQYF.

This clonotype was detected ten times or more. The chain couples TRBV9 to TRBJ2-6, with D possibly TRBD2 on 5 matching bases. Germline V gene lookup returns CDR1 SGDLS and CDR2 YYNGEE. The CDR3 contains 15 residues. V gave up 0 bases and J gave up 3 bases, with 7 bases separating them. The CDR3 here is CASSVGGVGANVLTF. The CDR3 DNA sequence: TGTGCCAGCAGCGTAGGGGGAGTTGGGGCCAACGTCCTGACTTTC.

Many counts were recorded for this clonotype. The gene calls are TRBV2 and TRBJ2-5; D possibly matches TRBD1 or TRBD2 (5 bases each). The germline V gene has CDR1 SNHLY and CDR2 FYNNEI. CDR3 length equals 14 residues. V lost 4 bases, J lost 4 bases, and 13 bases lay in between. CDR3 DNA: TGTGCCAGCAGTGGGAGTGCGAGGGGAGAGACCCAGTACTTC. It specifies CASSGSARGETQYF. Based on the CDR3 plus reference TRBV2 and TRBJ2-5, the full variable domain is EPEVTQTPSHQVTQMGQEVILRCVPISNHLYFYWYRQILGQKVEFLVSFYNNEISEKSEIFDDQFSVERPDGSNFTLKIRSTKLEDSAMYFCASSGSARGETQYFGPGTRLLVL.

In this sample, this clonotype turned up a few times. The DNA for the CDR3 is TGTGCCAGCAGCACCGAGGGGGGATTGGGCAATCAGCCCCAGCATTTT. Encoded protein: CASSTEGGLGNQPQHF. This rearrangement joins TRBV5-8 to TRBJ1-5; D is possibly TRBD1 (6 bases). Germline values: CDR1 SGHTS, CDR2 YDEGEE. V was cut by 4 bases and J by 2 bases, with 16 bases left in between. The CDR3 is made up of 16 amino acids.

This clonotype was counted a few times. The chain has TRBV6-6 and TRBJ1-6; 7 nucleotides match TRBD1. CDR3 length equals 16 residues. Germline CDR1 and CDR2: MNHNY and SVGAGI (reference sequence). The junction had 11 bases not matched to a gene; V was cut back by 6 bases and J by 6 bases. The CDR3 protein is CASRPDRVAANSPLHF. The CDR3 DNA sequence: TGTGCCAGCAGACCCGACAGGGTGGCCGCTAATTCACCCCTCCACTTT.

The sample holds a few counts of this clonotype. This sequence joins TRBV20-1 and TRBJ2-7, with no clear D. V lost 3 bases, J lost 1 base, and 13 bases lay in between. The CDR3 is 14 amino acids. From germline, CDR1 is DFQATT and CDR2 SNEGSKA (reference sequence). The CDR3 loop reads CSASAVRYSYEQYF. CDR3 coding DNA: TGCAGTGCTAGTGCGGTCCGATATTCCTACGAGCAGTACTTC.

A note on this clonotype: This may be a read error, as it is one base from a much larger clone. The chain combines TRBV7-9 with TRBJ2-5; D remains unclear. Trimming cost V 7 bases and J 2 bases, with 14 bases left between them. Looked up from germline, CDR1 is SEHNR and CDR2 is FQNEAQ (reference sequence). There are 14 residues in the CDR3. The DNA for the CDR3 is TGTGCCAGCAACCTCAGGACGGCTCAAGAGACCCAGTACTTC. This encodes CASNLRTAQETQYF.

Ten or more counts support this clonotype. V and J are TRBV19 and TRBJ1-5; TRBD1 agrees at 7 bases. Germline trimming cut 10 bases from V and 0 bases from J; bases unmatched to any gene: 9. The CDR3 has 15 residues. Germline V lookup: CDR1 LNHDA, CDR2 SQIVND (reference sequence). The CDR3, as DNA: TGTGCCACCGACCACACAGGGGTTAGCAATCAGCCCCAGCATTTT. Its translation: CATDHTGVSNQPQHF.

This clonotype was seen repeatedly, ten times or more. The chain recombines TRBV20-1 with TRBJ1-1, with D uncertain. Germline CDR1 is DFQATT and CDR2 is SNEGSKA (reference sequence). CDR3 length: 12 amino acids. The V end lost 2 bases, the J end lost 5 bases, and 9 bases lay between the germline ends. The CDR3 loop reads CSARLRMTEAFF. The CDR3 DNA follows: TGCAGTGCTAGACTCAGGATGACTGAAGCTTTCTTT.

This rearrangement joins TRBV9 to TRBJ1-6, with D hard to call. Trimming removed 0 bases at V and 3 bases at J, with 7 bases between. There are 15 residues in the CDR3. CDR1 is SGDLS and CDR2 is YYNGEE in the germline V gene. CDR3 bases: TGTGCCAGCAGCGTAGGCCCGATCTATAATTCACCCCTCCACTTT. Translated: CASSVGPIYNSPLHF.

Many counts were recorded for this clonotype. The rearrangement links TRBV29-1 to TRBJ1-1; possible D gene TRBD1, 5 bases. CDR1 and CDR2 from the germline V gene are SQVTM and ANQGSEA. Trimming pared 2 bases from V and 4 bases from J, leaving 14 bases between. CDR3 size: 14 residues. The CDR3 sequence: CSVETAGVGTEAFF. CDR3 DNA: TGCAGCGTTGAAACTGCGGGGGTGGGCACTGAAGCTTTCTTT.

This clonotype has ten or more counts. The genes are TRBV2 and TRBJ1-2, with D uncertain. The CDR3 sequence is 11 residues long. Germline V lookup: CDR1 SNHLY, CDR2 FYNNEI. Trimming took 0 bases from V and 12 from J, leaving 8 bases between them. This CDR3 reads CASSEAREHTF. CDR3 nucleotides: TGTGCCAGCAGTGAAGCTAGGGAGCACACCTTC.

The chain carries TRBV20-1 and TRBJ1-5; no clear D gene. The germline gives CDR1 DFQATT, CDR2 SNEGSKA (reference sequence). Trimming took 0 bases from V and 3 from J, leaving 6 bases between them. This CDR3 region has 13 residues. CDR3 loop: CSARDGNNQPQHF. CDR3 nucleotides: TGCAGTGCTAGAGATGGGAACAATCAGCCCCAGCATTTT.

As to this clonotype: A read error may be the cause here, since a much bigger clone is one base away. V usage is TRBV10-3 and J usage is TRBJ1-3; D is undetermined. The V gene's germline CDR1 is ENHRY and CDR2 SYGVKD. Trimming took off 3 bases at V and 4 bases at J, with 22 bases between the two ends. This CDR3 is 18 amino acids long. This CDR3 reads CAISDWGERRGVGNTIYF. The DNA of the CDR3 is TGTGCCATCAGTGATTGGGGTGAGCGCCGAGGAGTCGGAAACACCATATATTTT.

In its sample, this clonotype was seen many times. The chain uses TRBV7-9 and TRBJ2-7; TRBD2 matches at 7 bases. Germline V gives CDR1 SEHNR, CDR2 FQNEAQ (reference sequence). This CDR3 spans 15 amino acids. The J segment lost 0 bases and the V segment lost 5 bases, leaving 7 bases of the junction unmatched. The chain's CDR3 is CASSPSLASSYEQYF. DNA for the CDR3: TGTGCCAGCAGCCCTTCACTAGCGAGCTCCTACGAGCAGTACTTC. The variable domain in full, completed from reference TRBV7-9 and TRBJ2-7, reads DTGVSQNPRHKITKRGQNVTFRCDPISEHNRLYWYRQTLGQGPEFLTYFQNEAQLEKSRLLSDRFSAERPKGSFSTLEIQRTEQGDSAMYLCASSPSLASSYEQYFGPGTRLTVT.

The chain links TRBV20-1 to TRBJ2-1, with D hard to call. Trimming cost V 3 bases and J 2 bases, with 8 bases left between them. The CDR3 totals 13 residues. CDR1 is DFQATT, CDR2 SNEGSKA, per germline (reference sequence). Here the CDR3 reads CSASSSPYNEQFF. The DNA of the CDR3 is TGCAGTGCTAGTTCCAGCCCCTACAATGAGCAGTTCTTC.